Listed here are 7 T cell receptor beta chains from one sample, sequenced in a study of blood T cell repertoires in COVID-19. Only in-frame clones appear in the TCRdb table, and some are missing; sequencing was by immunoSEQ multiplex PCR. The sample shows 210,000 or so clones, just under 80% of them seen only once. What was sequenced was peripheral blood. These TCRs come from a woman aged 80 or over with active or convalescent COVID-19.

The gene calls are TRBV6-5 and TRBJ1-1; possibly TRBD1 for D (5 bases). Germline-derived CDR1 and CDR2 are MNHEY and SVGAGI. The CDR3 has 15 residues. Trimming removed 5 bases at V and 6 bases at J, with 19 bases between. CDR3 protein: CASSPTGGALAEAFF. The CDR3 nucleotides read TGTGCCAGCAGTCCCACGGGAGGGGCGTTGGCTGAAGCTTTCTTT.

The chain is built from TRBV27 and TRBJ1-1, with a possible D match to TRBD1 (5 bases). In germline, CDR1 is MNHEY, CDR2 SMNVEV (reference sequence). The CDR3 runs to 13 residues. V was trimmed by 11 bases and J by 0 bases, leaving 13 bases between them. The CDR3 coding sequence is TGTGCCTCACTGGGGGGTATGAACACTGAAGCTTTCTTT. Translating gives CASLGGMNTEAFF.

The V call is TRBV3-1 (or the pseudogene TRBV3-2), the J call TRBJ2-7; 13 positions agree with TRBD2. CDR3 length equals 16 residues. Looked up from germline, CDR1 is LGHDT and CDR2 is YNNKEL (reference sequence). V lost 3 bases, J lost 2 bases, and 4 bases stayed unmatched. In nucleotides, the CDR3 is TGTGCCAGCAGCCAGACTAGCGGGGGGAGCCCCTACGAGCAGTACTTC. Translating gives CASSQTSGGSPYEQYF.

The J gene is TRBJ2-2, the V gene TRBV18, with D hard to call. Trimming stripped 0 bases from V and 4 bases from J, with 6 bases between. This CDR3 has 14 amino acids. The germline V gene has CDR1 KGHSH and CDR2 LQKENI. The CDR3 DNA is TGTGCCAGCTCACCACCCGGTCGCACCGGGGAGCTGTTTTTT. Translation gives CASSPPGRTGELFF. The full variable domain, rest sourced from reference TRBV18 and TRBJ2-2, is NAGVMQNPRHLVRRRGQEARLRCSPMKGHSHVYWYRQLPEEGLKFMVYLQKENIIDESGMPKERFSAEFPKEGPSILRIQQVVRGDSAAYFCASSPPGRTGELFFGEGSRLTVL.

This chain links TRBV28 with TRBJ1-4; possibly TRBD1 for D (5 bases). Germline CDR1 reads MDHEN; CDR2 reads SYDVKM. Trimming took 3 bases from V and 0 from J, leaving 8 bases between them. The CDR3 is made up of 15 amino acids. The CDR3 nucleotides read TGTGCCAGCAGTTTGGGGGGTGCAACTAATGAAAAACTGTTTTTT. The encoded protein is CASSLGGATNEKLFF.

The gene calls are TRBV7-2 and TRBJ2-7, with 7 bases fitting TRBD1. V was clipped by 5 bases and J by 3 bases; unmatched bases: 10. This CDR3 comprises 15 residues. The germline CDR1 and CDR2 sequences are SGHTA and FQGNSA. The CDR3 reads CASSPMTGSSYEQYF. Here the CDR3 DNA reads TGTGCCAGCAGCCCCATGACAGGGTCGAGCTACGAGCAGTACTTC. The variable domain in full, completed from reference TRBV7-2 and TRBJ2-7, reads GAGVSQSPSNKVTEKGKDVELRCDPISGHTALYWYRQSLGQGLEFLIYFQGNSAPDKSGLPSDRFSAERTGGSVSTLTIQRTQQEDSAVYLCASSPMTGSSYEQYFGPGTRLTVT.

This chain links TRBV6-5 with TRBJ2-1; TRBD2 agrees at 12 bases. J gave up 13 bases and V 6 bases, and 7 bases lay outside the gene matches. This CDR3 is 13 amino acids long. Germline values: CDR1 MNHEY, CDR2 SVGAGI. The CDR3, as DNA: TGTGCCAGCAGACAGACTAGCGGGGGCCCACAGTTCTTC. Amino acids: CASRQTSGGPQFF.